This note documents a single TCR beta chain sequence. The sample comes from a study of blood T cell repertoires in COVID-19. The repertoire was sequenced with immunoSEQ multiplex PCR; TCRdb's copy has only in-frame clones and lacks some. The sample has under 350,000 clones, around 85% seen once. The CDR3 is 16 residues long. The V gene end was trimmed by 0 bases and the J gene end by 6 bases; junction bases not matched to a gene: 3. Germline CDR1 and CDR2: SGHVS and FQNEAQ. The chain employs TRBV7-8 and TRBJ2-1; 12 bases fit TRBD2. The sample was PBMCs or T cells enriched from blood (not recorded which). This receptor was identified in a middle-aged woman with acute COVID-19. This CDR3 is CASSLARLAGVNEQFF. CDR3 DNA sequence: TGTGCCAGCAGCTTAGCTAGACTAGCGGGGGTCAATGAGCAGTTCTTC.